This passage covers 5 T cell receptor beta chains from one sample sequenced in a study of T cells after yellow fever vaccination. MiXCR, run by TCRdb on the 5' RACE reads, gives a single entry per CDR3 protein. Among some 200,000 distinct CDR3 sequences listed, 9.5% to 11% were seen once. This specimen consisted of CD8+ T cells sorted from PBMCs, obtained 15 days after the yellow fever booster vaccination. These receptor sequences come from a man younger than 35 who received the YFV17D yellow fever vaccine.

This chain joins TRBV11-3 and TRBJ2-1; 8 bases match TRBD2. The CDR3 is 15 amino acids. J gave up 9 bases and V 2 bases, and 9 bases lay outside the gene matches. Germline lookup yields CDR1 SGHNT and CDR2 YENEEA. The CDR3 DNA sequence: TGTGCCAGCAGCTTACTCCGGGGGGGGCCCGGTGAGCAGTTCTTC. Protein product: CASSLLRGGPGEQFF. The full variable domain, with the rest looked up from reference TRBV11-3 and TRBJ2-1, is EAGVVQSPRYKIIEKKQPVAFWCNPISGHNTLYWYLQNLGQGPELLIRYENEEAVDDSQLPKDRFSAERLKGVDSTLKIQPAELGDSAVYLCASSLLRGGPGEQFFGPGTRLTVL.

This chain links TRBV4-2 with TRBJ2-1; weak D call: TRBD2 (7 bases). CDR1 and CDR2 from the germline V gene are LGHNA and YNFKEQ. Trimming left V 4 bases short and J 8 bases short, with 12 bases between. This CDR3 region has 13 residues. CDR3 coding DNA: TGTGCCAGCAGCCCTGAGGGGGGGGATGAGCAGTTCTTC. Amino acids: CASSPEGGDEQFF.

The rearrangement links TRBV7-2 to TRBJ2-5; D unresolved. The ends were cut back, 2 bases at V and 4 bases at J, with 8 bases in the middle. The CDR3 extends over 13 amino acids. Germline V lookup: CDR1 SGHTA, CDR2 FQGNSA. Here the CDR3 reads CASSLSPRETQYF. CDR3 DNA sequence: TGTGCCAGCAGCTTAAGTCCCCGAGAGACCCAGTACTTC.

As DNA, the CDR3 is TGTGCCAGCAGCACCCGCACAGATACGCAGTATTTT. Amino acid sequence: CASSTRTDTQYF. The chain uses TRBV7-9 and TRBJ2-3; no reliable D call. The CDR3 is 12 residues long. The germline V and J ends were trimmed by 5 bases and 1 base, with 4 bases remaining between them. CDR1 and CDR2 (germline): SEHNR, FQNEAQ (reference sequence). The full variable domain, with the rest looked up from reference TRBV7-9 and TRBJ2-3, is DTGVSQNPRHKITKRGQNVTFRCDPISEHNRLYWYRQTLGQGPEFLTYFQNEAQLEKSRLLSDRFSAERPKGSFSTLEIQRTEQGDSAMYLCASSTRTDTQYFGPGTRLTVL.

The sample holds a few counts of this clonotype. The chain recombines TRBV15 with TRBJ2-3; the D call may be TRBD1 or TRBD2 (6 bases each). Germline CDR1 reads LNHNV; CDR2 reads YYDKDF (reference sequence). Trimming removed 0 bases at V and 4 bases at J, with 17 bases between. The CDR3 covers 17 residues. CDR3 coding DNA: TGTGCCACCAGCAGAGACCCGGTGTCGGGGGCCCCAGATACGCAGTATTTT. It encodes CATSRDPVSGAPDTQYF.